This T cell receptor beta chain appears in the sequencing data of a study of shared clonotypes between healthy human individuals. This CDR3 is 16 amino acids long. The V gene end was trimmed by 5 bases and the J gene end by 4 bases; junction bases not matched to a gene: 9. Germline V CDR1 and CDR2: MGHRA, YSYEKL. A split of CD4+ cells into CD45RA+ naive and CD45RA-negative memory subsets was performed. Each subset's genomic DNA was split evenly across several immunoSEQ plates. Produced via immunoSEQ multiplex PCR; TCRdb's table is partial and in-frame only. This sample has 2 million or so clones, with roughly 95% found just once.

This receptor was obtained from a man in his late teens or twenties in good health. This chain links TRBV4-1 with TRBJ1-4, with 8 bases that match TRBD1. Sequences were obtained from naive CD4+ T cells sorted from blood. The sample's subset: CD45RA+ positively selected. DNA for the CDR3: TGCGCCAGCAGCGAAACCGGGACAGGCATTAATGAAAAACTGTTTTTT. Encoded protein: CASSETGTGINEKLFF.